One and the same sample provided the 9 T cell receptor beta chains below, sequenced in a study of yellow fever vaccine responses in identical twins. TCRdb reprocessed the RT-PCR reads via MiXCR and lists one record per CDR3 protein. The data show about 2,400 distinct CDR3 sequences, about 79% seen once. This specimen was T cells from blood (PBMCs), unsorted or a sorted subset (not recorded which), taken before or after yellow fever vaccination (not recorded which). Every receptor here comes from a woman younger than 35 who received the yellow fever vaccine.

The rearrangement links TRBV20-1 to TRBJ2-7; D unresolved. This CDR3 is 13 amino acids long. V was cut by 6 bases and J by 0 bases, with 12 bases left in between. Looked up from germline, CDR1 is DFQATT and CDR2 is SNEGSKA (reference sequence). The CDR3 loop reads CSAPSDISYEQYF. CDR3 in DNA: TGCAGTGCCCCGTCCGACATCTCCTACGAGCAGTACTTC.

V gene TRBV5-1 combines with J gene TRBJ2-3, with TRBD1 matching 7 bases. Germline V gene data show CDR1 as SGHRS and CDR2 as YFSETQ. The junction had 10 bases not matched to a gene; V was cut back by 4 bases and J by 2 bases. The CDR3 runs to 16 residues. In DNA, the CDR3 is TGCGCCAGCAGCAAAGGGGGCGAAACCTTCACAGATACGCAGTATTTT. Amino acid sequence: CASSKGGETFTDTQYF.

The V call is TRBV28, the J call TRBJ1-1; D ambiguous. Germline-derived CDR1 and CDR2 are MDHEN and SYDVKM. Trimming pared 6 bases from V and 3 bases from J, leaving 5 bases between. The CDR3 has 11 residues. CDR3 sequence: CASRSDTEAFF. The CDR3 DNA reads TGTGCCAGCAGGTCGGACACTGAAGCTTTCTTT.

A single count supports this clonotype. The chain is built from TRBV2 and TRBJ2-7; 10 bases map to TRBD2. This CDR3 contains 15 residues. The V gene's germline CDR1 is SNHLY and CDR2 FYNNEI. After removal of 2 bases from V and 8 bases from J, the junction contained 9 bases not matched to a gene. The CDR3 protein is CASSERSLAGEQQYF. The DNA for the CDR3 is TGTGCCAGCAGTGAAAGGAGTCTAGCGGGAGAGCAGCAGTACTTC.

The CDR3 loop is CASSSLAGGPNTQYF. DNA of the CDR3: TGTGCCAGTAGTTCTCTAGCGGGAGGGCCAAATACGCAGTATTTT. This chain joins TRBV19 and TRBJ2-3; TRBD2 matches 12 bases. This CDR3 is built from 15 residues. Trimming at V came to 5 bases and at J to 7 bases, leaving 7 bases not matched to a gene. Germline V gene data show CDR1 as LNHDA and CDR2 as SQIVND (reference sequence).

By frequency in the sample, this clonotype is large. The chain employs TRBV10-3 and TRBJ1-1, with D possibly being TRBD1 (5 bases). Germline CDR1 is ENHRY and CDR2 is SYGVKD. V was cut by 10 bases and J by 11 bases, with 17 bases left in between. This CDR3 spans 11 amino acids. CDR3 sequence reads: CATYGGLEAFF. CDR3 DNA sequence: TGTGCCACCTACGGGGGTCTGGAGGCTTTCTTT.

The V call is TRBV11-2, the J call TRBJ2-1, with 7 bases aligning to TRBD1. This CDR3 spans 14 amino acids. The V gene end was trimmed by 1 base and the J gene end by 7 bases; junction bases not matched to a gene: 4. Germline-derived CDR1 and CDR2 are SGHAT and FQNNGV. CDR3 residues: CASSLVGGRNEQFF. The CDR3 DNA reads TGTGCCAGCAGCTTAGTAGGGGGCAGGAATGAGCAGTTCTTC.

The chain's CDR3 is CASSFPDRRNEQFF. The CDR3 DNA is TGTGCCAGCAGTTTCCCCGACAGGAGAAATGAGCAGTTCTTC. The chain is built from TRBV28 and TRBJ2-1, with a tentative D call TRBD1 (6 bases). Germline V CDR1 and CDR2: MDHEN, SYDVKM. V dropped 3 bases and J dropped 7 bases, with 13 bases sitting between them. The CDR3 runs 14 residues.

As regards this clonotype: At one boundary the junction diverges from the germline segment, which might be a read error. The chain has TRBV4-1 and TRBJ2-7; D gene ambiguous. CDR3 length: 13 residues. Germline V gene sequence: CDR1 MGHRA, CDR2 YSYEKL. CDR3 sequence: CASSQSPQYGQYF. The CDR3 DNA follows: TGCGCCAGCAGCCAGTCCCCCCAATACGGGCAGTACTTC.